The 2 T cell receptor beta chains listed next were all sequenced from one sample in a study of blood T cells in healthy people across ages. The authors ran a second PCR of roughly 6 to 12 cycles using a sample-barcoded 5' primer and a J-beta primer mix. One entry per CDR3 protein results from TCRdb running MiXCR on the 5' RACE reads. Of 1.5 million to 2 million distinct CDR3 sequences in the sample, around half are singletons; the top ten hold approximately 2.1%. The sequenced sample was blood. These receptors all stem from a woman in her thirties or forties in good health.

This clonotype was found a few times. The V gene is TRBV4-2, the J gene TRBJ2-3, with 10 bases fitting TRBD2. Germline assignment: CDR1 LGHNA and CDR2 YNFKEQ. With 1 base clipped from V and 1 base from J, the junction kept 2 bases outside the gene matches. The CDR3 is 16 amino acids. CDR3 sequence reads: CASSQGSGGRTDTQYF. CDR3 sequence (DNA): TGTGCCAGCAGCCAAGGTAGCGGGGGGCGCACAGATACGCAGTATTTT.

V gene TRBV5-1 combines with J gene TRBJ2-1; D is undetermined. Germline V gene lookup returns CDR1 SGHRS and CDR2 YFSETQ. This CDR3 comprises 14 residues. V lost 4 bases to trimming and J lost 6 bases, with 14 bases between them. The DNA of the CDR3 is TGCGCCAGCAGCCGGGCGGCTCCGGTCAATGAGCAGTTCTTC. This sequence encodes CASSRAAPVNEQFF.